The next 17 T cell receptor beta chains were all read from a single sample in a study of blood T cells in healthy people across ages. It was with a sample-barcoded 5' primer and a J-beta primer mix that a second PCR of about 6 to 12 cycles was run. TCRdb independently ran MiXCR on the 5' RACE reads; one entry per CDR3 protein. Among roughly 1,500,000 distinct CDR3 sequences, roughly 45% were seen once, and the ten largest hold around 8%. Sequenced: blood. The origin of the receptors is a woman aged 18-30 years in good health.

This chain uses TRBV7-9 with TRBJ2-5, with 7 positions matching TRBD1. The CDR3 extends over 14 amino acids. CDR1 is SEHNR, CDR2 FQNEAQ, per germline (reference sequence). V lost 7 bases, J lost 2 bases, and 7 bases stayed unmatched. CDR3 residues: CASTGTALQETQYF. CDR3 nucleotide sequence: TGTGCCAGCACCGGGACAGCGCTACAAGAGACCCAGTACTTC.

In this sample, this clonotype turned up a few times. The chain uses TRBV5-1 and TRBJ2-2; 8 bases agree with TRBD1. The V segment lost 3 bases and the J segment 5 bases; nucleotides outside the gene matches: 6. This CDR3 is 15 amino acids long. The germline V gene encodes CDR1 SGHRS and CDR2 YFSETQ. CDR3 nucleotides: TGCGCCAGCAGCTCCGGACAGGGTGGAACCGGGGAGCTGTTTTTT. Translating gives CASSSGQGGTGELFF.

This clonotype was counted between two and nine times. This chain connects TRBV20-1 to TRBJ1-2; perhaps TRBD1 as D (5 bases). Germline CDR1 reads DFQATT; CDR2 reads SNEGSKA (reference sequence). V shed 5 bases and J shed 7 bases, with 11 bases lying between them. The CDR3 is 11 residues long. The DNA of the CDR3 is TGCAGTGCTGTGGGGACGAGTGGCTACACCTTC. Encoded protein: CSAVGTSGYTF.

This clonotype was counted between two and nine times. The rearrangement uses TRBV2 and TRBJ1-5; 12 bases are shared with TRBD1. J was trimmed by 12 bases and V by 6 bases; bases with no gene match: 12. Per germline, CDR1 SNHLY and CDR2 FYNNEI. There are 15 residues in the CDR3. This CDR3 reads CASRKGQGAGVSQHF. As DNA, the CDR3 is TGTGCCAGCAGGAAGGGACAGGGGGCCGGTGTGAGCCAGCATTTT.

The chain has TRBV20-1 and TRBJ1-2; 8 bases fit TRBD1. Germline trimming cut 6 bases from V and 0 bases from J; bases unmatched to any gene: 12. The CDR3 spans 16 residues. CDR1 is DFQATT, CDR2 SNEGSKA, per germline (reference sequence). CDR3 sequence: CSAQGEGAVTNYGYTF. Here the CDR3 DNA reads TGCAGTGCACAGGGGGAGGGGGCAGTAACTAACTATGGCTACACCTTC.

The J gene is TRBJ2-7, the V gene TRBV21-1; TRBD2 is taken as the D call from the table, unchecked against the DNA. TRBV21-1 is annotated as a pseudogene. The CDR3 extends over 17 amino acids. For the CDR3, the DNA is TGTGCCCCGTTCCCTGGACCGAGCGGGGGGTTGTGGTACGAGCAGTACTTC. It is translated as CAPFPGPSGGLWYEQYF.

This chain uses TRBV28 with TRBJ1-2, with TRBD1 matching over 8 bases. The ends lost 5 bases at V and 1 base at J; junction bases unmatched: 3. Germline CDR1 reads MDHEN; CDR2 reads SYDVKM. CDR3 length: 14 residues. The CDR3 loop reads CASSAGGDNYGYTF. The CDR3 DNA sequence: TGTGCCAGCAGTGCAGGGGGCGATAACTATGGCTACACCTTC.

The V call is TRBV12-5, the J call TRBJ2-3; D possibly uses TRBD1 or TRBD2 (6 bases each). V lost 2 bases, J lost 1 base, and 13 bases lay in between. The CDR3 loop spans 16 amino acids. Germline CDR1 LGHNT, CDR2 FRNRAP. For the CDR3, the DNA is TGTGCTAGTGGTTTGACACCGGGGGCCCGCACAGATACGCAGTATTTT. Translation: CASGLTPGARTDTQYF.

A note on this clonotype: Mismatch with germline at one junction end may stem from a read error. The rearrangement uses TRBV7-9 and TRBJ1-6; the match to TRBD1 covers 7 bases. CDR1 and CDR2 (germline): SEHNR, FQNEAQ (reference sequence). The CDR3 runs to 15 residues. This CDR3 reads CAGSLGGQSYSPLHF. The CDR3 nucleotides are TGTGCCGGCAGCTTAGGGGGACAGTCTTATTCACCCCTCCACTTT.

This clonotype was counted a few times. The chain combines TRBV12-3 or TRBV12-4 with TRBJ2-1; D possibly corresponds to TRBD2 (5 bases). Trimming removed 7 bases from V and 2 bases from J, with 18 bases in between. The CDR3 contains 16 residues. The CDR3 loop is CASTPPWSGAYNEQFF. The CDR3, as DNA: TGTGCCAGCACCCCTCCATGGAGCGGAGCCTACAATGAGCAGTTCTTC.

This clonotype was seen a few times. The chain employs TRBV3-1 and TRBJ2-1; D is perhaps TRBD1 or TRBD2 (5 bases each). This CDR3 is built from 14 residues. The V gene lost 2 bases and the J gene lost 6 bases, with 11 bases spanning the gap. In germline, CDR1 is LGHDT, CDR2 YNNKEL (reference sequence). CDR3 in DNA: TGTGCCAGCAGCCAATTTGGGACCTCCAATGAGCAGTTCTTC. As protein: CASSQFGTSNEQFF.

This chain links TRBV6-6 with TRBJ1-2; D might be TRBD1 (5 bases). CDR3 size: 12 residues. The V end was cut by 7 bases, the J end by 8 bases, with 14 bases between. The germline V gene encodes CDR1 MNHNY and CDR2 SVGAGI (reference sequence). The CDR3 DNA sequence: TGTGCCAGCACACCAGGGAGTAGCGGCTACACCTTC. Protein product: CASTPGSSGYTF.

The chain couples TRBV20-1 to TRBJ1-1; TRBD1 is a possible D gene (5 bases). The CDR3 consists of 16 residues. Trimming removed 6 bases from V and 0 bases from J, with 20 bases in between. Per germline, CDR1 DFQATT and CDR2 SNEGSKA (reference sequence). CDR3 protein: CSAQDISGTLNTEAFF. Written as DNA, the CDR3 is TGCAGTGCACAGGACATTTCAGGGACTCTGAACACTGAAGCTTTCTTT.

The chain joins TRBV20-1 to TRBJ2-1; D may be TRBD2 (5 bases). Matching the DNA end better, TRBJ2-7 makes the J call doubtful. This CDR3 is built from 13 residues. The germline gives CDR1 DFQATT, CDR2 SNEGSKA (reference sequence). This CDR3 is CSARPAGYNEQYF. The CDR3 DNA sequence: TGCAGTGCCCGCCCGGCGGGCTACAATGAGCAGTACTTC.

The V and J genes are TRBV11-1 and TRBJ2-7; D is unclear. Germline V gene data show CDR1 as SGHAT and CDR2 as FQDESV (reference sequence). The CDR3 is 13 residues long. V was cut by 5 bases and J by 6 bases, with 14 bases left in between. The CDR3 region has the DNA TGTGCCAGCAGCCCAGTCCTTGTTGGCGAGCAGTACTTC. Translated: CASSPVLVGEQYF. The complete variable domain, with remaining parts taken from reference TRBV11-1 and TRBJ2-7, reads EAEVAQSPRYKITEKSQAVAFWCDPISGHATLYWYRQILGQGPELLVQFQDESVVDDSQLPKDRFSAERLKGVDSTLKIQPAELGDSAMYLCASSPVLVGEQYFGPGTRLTVT.

The CDR3 nucleotides are TGCGCCAGCAGCGCTACTAGCGGGCCGGTCTACGAGCAGTACTTC. Protein sequence: CASSATSGPVYEQYF. This chain uses TRBV5-1 with TRBJ2-7; 9 bases agree with TRBD2. The germline gives CDR1 SGHRS, CDR2 YFSETQ. CDR3 length: 15 amino acids. Trimming removed 4 bases from V and 3 bases from J; junction bases left unmatched: 8. The whole variable domain, remainder taken from reference TRBV5-1 and TRBJ2-7, is KAGVTQTPRYLIKTRGQQVTLSCSPISGHRSVSWYQQTPGQGLQFLFEYFSETQRNKGNFPGRFSGRQFSNSRSEMNVSTLELGDSALYLCASSATSGPVYEQYFGPGTRLTVT.

The V call is TRBV9, the J call TRBJ2-1; D gene ambiguous. Germline-derived CDR1 and CDR2 are SGDLS and YYNGEE. The CDR3 totals 12 residues. The V gene lost 7 bases and the J gene lost 6 bases, with 11 bases spanning the gap. The CDR3 nucleotides read TGTGCCAGCTCAGTGGACGGCAATGAGCAGTTCTTC. Residues: CASSVDGNEQFF.